This TCR beta chain appears in the sequencing data of a study of T cells in Graves' hyperthyroidism and ophthalmopathy. Study background: Peripheral blood sampling occurred at initial diagnosis, before any treatment.

Investigators excluded patients with uncontrolled infection, other autoimmune disease, pregnancy or lactation. The PBMCs had their origin in 10 ml of fresh peripheral blood. General study results and limits: Blood held most thyroid clonotypes expanded above 0.001 frequency.

Germline values: CDR1 ENHRY, CDR2 SYGVKD. The ends were cut back, 3 bases at V and 1 base at J, with 7 bases in the middle. CDR3 size: 13 residues. Concerning this clonotype itself: Antigen unknown.

Using RNA transcripts as the source, TCR beta CDR3 regions were amplified. A set of HTBI primers served as the primers for a first-round RT-PCR of the TCR CDR3. TCRdb recomputed calls from the multiplex PCR reads with MiXCR, one row per CDR3 protein. This table has under 400,000 distinct CDR3 sequences, approximately 13% appearing once. V gene TRBV10-3 combines with J gene TRBJ2-7; D not resolved. The specimen sequenced was blood. The source of this sequence is a woman under 30 with Graves' hyperthyroidism. The CDR3 sequence: CAISEGISYEQYF. The CDR3 DNA reads as TGTGCCATCAGTGAAGGAATTTCCTACGAGCAGTACTTC.